These 21 T cell receptor beta chains came from one sample sequenced in a study of blood T cell repertoires in COVID-19. Method: immunoSEQ multiplex PCR; TCRdb's copy keeps in-frame clones and lacks some. The data hold around 140,000 clones, with 81% observed a single time. Specimen: peripheral blood. These receptors came from a woman aged 60-70 years with active or convalescent COVID-19.

The J gene is TRBJ2-7, the V gene TRBV7-2, with TRBD2 identical over 9 bases. Germline CDR1 reads SGHTA; CDR2 reads FQGNSA. This CDR3 contains 15 residues. After removal of 1 base from V and 2 bases from J, the junction contained 3 bases not matched to a gene. For the CDR3, the DNA is TGTGCCAGCAGCTTAGGTCTAGCGGGGACCTACGAGCAGTACTTC. Translated: CASSLGLAGTYEQYF.

The chain combines TRBV5-1 with TRBJ2-3, with a tentative D call TRBD1 (6 bases). The CDR3 contains 16 residues. The V end lost 4 bases, the J end lost 4 bases, and 19 bases lay between the germline ends. The germline gives CDR1 SGHRS, CDR2 YFSETQ. DNA of the CDR3: TGCGCCAGCAGCGCTTTGACAGGCCCTATTGCAGATACGCAGTATTTT. Protein: CASSALTGPIADTQYF.

The chain couples TRBV5-5 to TRBJ1-1, with no clear D. V lost 2 bases, J lost 2 bases, and 7 bases lay in between. This CDR3 region has 13 residues. The germline V gene has CDR1 SGHKS and CDR2 YYEKEE (reference sequence). The CDR3 DNA follows: TGTGCCAGCAGCTTCGACATCAACACTGAAGCTTTCTTT. The encoded protein is CASSFDINTEAFF.

The chain recombines TRBV4-1 with TRBJ1-2; D perhaps matches TRBD1 (6 bases). Germline CDR1 is MGHRA and CDR2 is YSYEKL. The germline V and J ends were trimmed by 0 bases and 7 bases, with 15 bases remaining between them. This CDR3 comprises 15 residues. The CDR3 spells CASSQDSRGVGGYTF. CDR3 bases: TGCGCCAGCAGCCAAGATTCCAGGGGAGTGGGTGGCTACACCTTC.

The genes are TRBV6-6 and TRBJ1-4; D uncertain. Trimming removed 0 bases from V and 7 bases from J, with 15 bases in between. This CDR3 spans 16 amino acids. Germline loops: CDR1 MNHNY, CDR2 SVGAGI (reference sequence). This chain's CDR3 is CASSYSRPTEGEKLFF. The CDR3 DNA follows: TGTGCCAGCAGTTACTCGAGGCCCACCGAGGGTGAAAAACTGTTTTTT.

The chain uses TRBV29-1 and TRBJ1-2; D perhaps matches TRBD1 (6 bases). CDR3 length: 10 residues. CDR1 and CDR2 from the germline V gene are SQVTM and ANQGSEA. V gave up 2 bases and J gave up 10 bases, with 8 bases separating them. The CDR3 DNA reads as TGCAGCGTTGAACAGGGGAACTACACCTTC. It specifies CSVEQGNYTF.

In DNA form, the CDR3 reads TGTGCCAGCAGGCGGACAGGGATGAACACTGAAGCTTTCTTT. Encoded protein: CASRRTGMNTEAFF. The rearrangement links TRBV27 to TRBJ1-1; 8 positions match TRBD1. The trim removed 6 bases at V and 0 bases at J, leaving 3 bases unmatched. There are 14 residues in the CDR3. Germline CDR1 and CDR2: MNHEY and SMNVEV (reference sequence).

The V and J genes are TRBV5-8 and TRBJ2-5; D uncertain. The V end lost 1 base, the J end lost 3 bases, and 13 bases lay between the germline ends. The CDR3 is made up of 15 amino acids. The germline gives CDR1 SGHTS, CDR2 YDEGEE. CDR3 loop: CASSLQVLKEETQYF. The CDR3 DNA follows: TGTGCCAGCAGCTTGCAGGTTTTGAAAGAAGAGACCCAGTACTTC.

This chain connects TRBV10-3 to TRBJ1-1; no clear D gene. The CDR3 is 13 residues long. Germline CDR1 is ENHRY and CDR2 is SYGVKD. Trimming took 6 bases from V and 0 from J, leaving 8 bases between them. For the CDR3, the DNA is TGTGCCATCAGGCGCCTGATGAACACTGAAGCTTTCTTT. This gives the protein CAIRRLMNTEAFF.

Turning to this clone: The germline gene is not matched at one end of the junction; a read error may be the cause. This chain connects TRBV6-6 to TRBJ2-5; D ambiguous. The germline V gene has CDR1 MNHNY and CDR2 SVGAGI (reference sequence). The CDR3 contains 13 residues. In DNA form, the CDR3 reads TGTGCCAGCACTCCGACTCCCCAAGGGACCCAGTACTTC. Translation: CASTPTPQGTQYF.

This clone showed up just once. CDR3 sequence reads: CASSRTSLGSSYNSPLHF. For the CDR3, the DNA is TGCGCCAGCAGTCGGACTTCATTGGGGAGCTCCTATAATTCACCCCTCCACTTT. V usage is TRBV10-2 and J usage is TRBJ1-6, with D hard to call. Germline V gene sequence: CDR1 WSHSY, CDR2 SAAADI. Deletions cut 5 bases from V and 0 bases from J, with 17 bases between. CDR3 length: 18 amino acids.

The rearrangement uses TRBV12-3 or TRBV12-4 and TRBJ1-1; D remains ambiguous. CDR3 length: 13 amino acids. Trimming removed 4 bases at V and 1 base at J, with 7 bases between. CDR3 coding DNA: TGTGCCAGCAGTTCTCTAGAGAACACTGAAGCTTTCTTT. Amino acid sequence: CASSSLENTEAFF.

The chain uses TRBV24-1 and TRBJ1-6; tentative D call: TRBD1 (5 bases). CDR1 and CDR2 from the germline V gene are KGHDR and SFDVKD. This CDR3 is 18 amino acids long. The V end lost 3 bases, the J end lost 7 bases, and 21 bases lay between the germline ends. The CDR3: CATSDPRRDPGPNSPLHF. For the CDR3, the DNA is TGTGCCACCAGTGATCCTAGGAGGGACCCGGGCCCCAATTCACCCCTCCACTTT.

This chain links TRBV19 with TRBJ1-5, with a tentative D call TRBD1 (5 bases). Trimming left V 5 bases short and J 3 bases short, with 8 bases between. CDR3 length equals 13 residues. The germline gives CDR1 LNHDA, CDR2 SQIVND (reference sequence). In DNA, the CDR3 is TGTGCCAGTAGTGAACAGGTCAATCAGCCCCAGCATTTT. This gives the protein CASSEQVNQPQHF.

The V gene is TRBV10-3, the J gene TRBJ1-2; D is ambiguous. The CDR3 consists of 16 residues. Germline loops: CDR1 ENHRY, CDR2 SYGVKD. Trimming left V 4 bases short and J 7 bases short, with 22 bases between. The CDR3 sequence is CAISGDGRPPPSGYTF. CDR3 in DNA: TGTGCCATCAGTGGGGATGGGAGACCCCCTCCTTCTGGCTACACCTTC.

The chain has TRBV5-1 and TRBJ1-3; D is ambiguous. This CDR3 is built from 18 residues. CDR1 and CDR2 from the germline V gene are SGHRS and YFSETQ. Deletions cut 0 bases from V and 2 bases from J, with 18 bases between. In DNA form, the CDR3 reads TGCGCCAGCAGCTTGGATTTCCTATTAGGGAGACCTGGAAACACCATATATTTT. Translation: CASSLDFLLGRPGNTIYF.

This chain uses TRBV6-5 with TRBJ1-2, with a possible D match to TRBD1 (5 bases). This CDR3 has 15 amino acids. Germline V gives CDR1 MNHEY, CDR2 SVGAGI. V shed 0 bases and J shed 4 bases, with 12 bases lying between them. CDR3 DNA: TGTGCCAGCAGTTACTCGGGGCAGCCCGGCTATGGCTACACCTTC. Its translation is CASSYSGQPGYGYTF.

J is TRBJ1-2 and V is TRBV27; 7 bases are a match to TRBD1. This CDR3 spans 15 amino acids. Trimming at V came to 4 bases and at J to 4 bases, leaving 9 bases not matched to a gene. Germline CDR1 MNHEY, CDR2 SMNVEV (reference sequence). The CDR3 DNA reads TGTGCCAGCAGTTACCCGACAGGGCTAATCTATGGCTACACCTTC. Its translation: CASSYPTGLIYGYTF.

The count of this clone is one. The chain links TRBV5-8 to TRBJ2-7; TRBD1 matches 10 bases. V dropped 4 bases and J dropped 4; count of bases not matched to a gene: 5. Germline V gene data show CDR1 as SGHTS and CDR2 as YDEGEE. CDR3 length: 14 residues. CDR3 protein: CASSRDRGSYEQYF. CDR3 sequence (DNA): TGTGCCAGCAGCCGGGACAGGGGAAGTTACGAGCAGTACTTC.

In its sample, this clone was seen a few times. The CDR3 coding sequence is TGTGCCAGCAGCCGTCCTGGAAACACCATATATTTT. Amino acids: CASSRPGNTIYF. The J gene is TRBJ1-3, the V gene TRBV6-6, with D uncertain. CDR1 is MNHNY and CDR2 is SVGAGI in the germline V gene (reference sequence). V was trimmed by 6 bases and J by 2 bases, leaving 5 bases between them. The CDR3 contains 12 residues.

V gene TRBV25-1 combines with J gene TRBJ2-5; D is possibly TRBD2 (6 bases). V was cut by 0 bases and J by 2 bases, with 16 bases left in between. Germline V gives CDR1 MGHDK, CDR2 SYGVNS. The CDR3 consists of 17 residues. The CDR3 spells CASSEYGSSALQETQYF. CDR3 bases: TGTGCCAGCAGTGAATACGGGTCTAGCGCGCTACAAGAGACCCAGTACTTC.